Each of the 20 T cell receptor beta chains below was sequenced from the same sample in a study of T cells expressing NK-cell markers. TCRdb reprocessed the 5' RACE reads, keeping one entry per CDR3 protein, no DNA. The repertoire table contains about 440,000 distinct CDR3 sequences. The specimen sequenced was blood T cells: a sorted CD56 or NKG2C T cell subset, CD4+ or CD8+ T cells, or bulk PBMC T cells (not recorded which). All receptors derive from a woman aged 18 to 75 in good health.

The chain combines TRBV4-3 with TRBJ2-7; the TCRdb D gene call, TRBD2, has no DNA to confirm it. The germline V gene has CDR1 LGHNA and CDR2 YSLEER. This CDR3 has 14 amino acids. CDR3 amino acids: CASSHSIAAYEQYF.

The V call is TRBV6-5, the J call TRBJ2-1; TCRdb picks TRBD2, but there is no DNA to check that call. CDR3 length: 16 residues. Germline values: CDR1 MNHEY, CDR2 SVGAGI. The CDR3 sequence is CASSYSGGPKFNEQFF.

The rearrangement joins TRBV20-1 to TRBJ2-6. In germline, CDR1 is DFQATT, CDR2 SNEGSKA (reference sequence). The CDR3 length is 18 residues. The CDR3 spells CSAKTGMRTSSGANVLTF.

The chain recombines TRBV12-3 or TRBV12-4 with TRBJ1-3; there is no DNA to check the TCRdb D call of TRBD1. The CDR3 has 15 residues. Here the CDR3 reads CASSRTGGSGNTIYF.

V usage is TRBV20-1 and J usage is TRBJ2-6; the TCRdb call, TRBD1, lacks DNA for checking. Germline CDR1 reads DFQATT; CDR2 reads SNEGSKA (reference sequence). This CDR3 region has 18 residues. The CDR3 loop reads CSASPWDKVQTGANVLTF.

This chain links TRBV7-2 with TRBJ2-2. The CDR3 is made up of 14 amino acids. Germline V gene data show CDR1 as SGHTA and CDR2 as FQGNSA. CDR3 amino acids: CASSSTIYIGELFF.

J is TRBJ1-5 and V is TRBV7-2; TCRdb indicates TRBD1, and absent DNA this call remains unverified. The CDR3 has 14 amino acids. CDR1 and CDR2 (germline): SGHTA, FQGNSA. This CDR3 reads CASSLAGGGQPQHF.

The chain's CDR3 is CASSFSGDRETQYF. This chain links TRBV7-8 with TRBJ2-5. Germline loops: CDR1 SGHVS, CDR2 FQNEAQ. The CDR3 runs 14 residues.

The genes are TRBV28 and TRBJ2-1. The CDR3 extends over 12 amino acids. The germline V gene encodes CDR1 MDHEN and CDR2 SYDVKM. CDR3 protein: CASSLVADEQFF.

The chain has TRBV5-5 and TRBJ2-2. Germline assignment: CDR1 SGHKS and CDR2 YYEKEE (reference sequence). This CDR3 has 15 residues. The CDR3 protein is CASSSGALLTGELFF.

This chain joins TRBV6-6 and TRBJ1-1. The germline CDR1 and CDR2 sequences are MNHNY and SVGAGI (reference sequence). The CDR3 length is 11 residues. CDR3: CASTLHEGAFF.

This sequence joins TRBV6-5 and TRBJ2-5; absent DNA, TCRdb's TRBD1 call cannot be checked. Germline V gene sequence: CDR1 MNHEY, CDR2 SVGAGI. The CDR3 is 19 residues long. The CDR3: CASSYSNFGTGGLTETQYF.

J is TRBJ2-7 and V is TRBV12-3 or TRBV12-4; checking the TCRdb D call of TRBD2 is not possible without DNA. The CDR3 has 14 amino acids. This chain's CDR3 is CASSLAPGLGEQYF.

This chain uses TRBV7-2 with TRBJ2-2; absent DNA, TCRdb's TRBD1 call cannot be checked. This CDR3 is 15 amino acids long. The germline V gene encodes CDR1 SGHTA and CDR2 FQGNSA. The CDR3 here is CASSTVGGHTGELFF.

The V call is TRBV29-1, the J call TRBJ1-4; TCRdb outputs TRBD1, but without DNA this stays unchecked. Germline V gene sequence: CDR1 SQVTM, CDR2 ANQGSEA. The CDR3 is made up of 14 amino acids. CDR3 sequence reads: CSVVSPGNREKLFF.

The chain uses TRBV29-1 and TRBJ1-1; TCRdb returns TRBD1, unconfirmable since there is no DNA. The CDR3 covers 12 residues. Germline V gene data show CDR1 as SQVTM and CDR2 as ANQGSEA. This CDR3 reads CSVQGPGTEAFF. The full variable domain, with the rest looked up from reference TRBV29-1 and TRBJ1-1, is SAVISQKPSRDICQRGTSLTIQCQVDSQVTMMFWYRQQPGQSLTLIATANQGSEATYESGFVIDKFPISRPNLTFSTLTVSNMSPEDSSIYLCSVQGPGTEAFFGQGTRLTVV.

The V gene is TRBV5-1, the J gene TRBJ2-6. This CDR3 is 19 amino acids long. Germline-derived CDR1 and CDR2 are SGHRS and YFSETQ. CDR3 region: CASSLGGTTRNSGANVLTF.

J is TRBJ2-3 and V is TRBV12-3 or TRBV12-4; TCRdb picks TRBD1, but there is no DNA to check that call. This CDR3 contains 15 residues. CDR3 residues: CASSISGGAGGTQYF.

This chain uses TRBV2 with TRBJ2-3; the D call of TRBD1 rests on TCRdb alone, since no DNA is present to check it. The V gene's germline CDR1 is SNHLY and CDR2 FYNNEI. The CDR3 totals 12 residues. CDR3 sequence: CASRDRGDTQYF.

This chain's CDR3 is CSARPLSDNEQFF. V usage is TRBV20-1 and J usage is TRBJ2-1. CDR1 and CDR2 from the germline V gene are DFQATT and SNEGSKA (reference sequence). The CDR3 has 13 residues.